The subject of this entry is one TCR beta chain. The sample is drawn from a study of PD-1 blockade in mismatch repair-deficient tumors. PCR or immunohistochemistry showed mismatch repair deficiency in every enrolled patient. V shed 5 bases and J shed 5 bases, with 13 bases lying between them. The CDR3 has 14 residues. CDR1 and CDR2 (germline): SGHVS, FNYEAQ. Clones were sequenced by immunoSEQ multiplex PCR, and TCRdb holds only the in-frame ones, with some missing. The sample lists roughly 84,000 clones; about 85% were seen once. This TCR came from an adult with mismatch repair-deficient cancer. This material consisted of peripheral blood, taken 12 weeks after starting pembrolizumab. This chain joins TRBV7-6 and TRBJ2-1, with D unclear. CDR3 coding DNA: TGTGCCAGCAGCCCGAGGACGGATGACAATGAGCAGTTCTTC. Amino acids: CASSPRTDDNEQFF.